This TCR beta chain emerged from a study of technical replicates of blood from a handful of donors. Libraries were prepared by immunoSEQ multiplex PCR; TCRdb keeps only in-frame clonotypes and omits some of them. The sample includes tens of thousands of clones, more than 85% seen only once; the top ten take roughly 0.37%. CDR3 length: 13 residues. Germline-derived CDR1 and CDR2 are MNHEY and SMNVEV (reference sequence). V lost 4 bases, J lost 8 bases, and 2 bases stayed unmatched. This TCR derives from a human donor in good health. Some clones in this sample may be carry-over from other donors' samples. The rearrangement joins TRBV27 to TRBJ2-1, with 10 bases lining up with TRBD1. The material sequenced was T cells isolated from PBMCs. The CDR3 region has the DNA TGTGCCAGCAGTTCGACAGGGGGCTATGAGCAGTTCTTC. Protein product: CASSSTGGYEQFF.